This TCR beta chain is from a study of neurological immune-mediated disorders. This clonotype was observed many times. Sorted libraries were made with 900,000 to 1,000,000 CD4+ or CD8+ T cells. Synthesis of cDNA was accomplished via 5'RACE employing 10-nucleotide random UMIs. Whenever a sequencing run was performed, it yielded over 160 million TCR-beta sequences from 15-18 subjects. TCRdb reanalysed the 5' RACE reads using MiXCR and keeps one entry per CDR3 protein. Of around 33,000 distinct CDR3 sequences listed, 20% to 25% are singletons. Trimming took off 2 bases at V and 5 bases at J, with 24 bases between the two ends. Germline lookup yields CDR1 SGHTA and CDR2 FQGNSA. The CDR3 length is 19 residues.

This TCR was sampled from a man aged 45 to 65 with HTLV-1-associated myelopathy (HAM/TSP). V gene TRBV7-2 combines with J gene TRBJ1-4, with D perhaps TRBD1 (5 bases). The sequenced sample was CD4+ T cells from blood. The CDR3 sequence: CASSLSLPGSKGTNEKLFF. The CDR3 DNA sequence: TGTGCCAGCAGCTTAAGCCTACCGGGTAGTAAGGGGACGAATGAAAAACTGTTTTTT.